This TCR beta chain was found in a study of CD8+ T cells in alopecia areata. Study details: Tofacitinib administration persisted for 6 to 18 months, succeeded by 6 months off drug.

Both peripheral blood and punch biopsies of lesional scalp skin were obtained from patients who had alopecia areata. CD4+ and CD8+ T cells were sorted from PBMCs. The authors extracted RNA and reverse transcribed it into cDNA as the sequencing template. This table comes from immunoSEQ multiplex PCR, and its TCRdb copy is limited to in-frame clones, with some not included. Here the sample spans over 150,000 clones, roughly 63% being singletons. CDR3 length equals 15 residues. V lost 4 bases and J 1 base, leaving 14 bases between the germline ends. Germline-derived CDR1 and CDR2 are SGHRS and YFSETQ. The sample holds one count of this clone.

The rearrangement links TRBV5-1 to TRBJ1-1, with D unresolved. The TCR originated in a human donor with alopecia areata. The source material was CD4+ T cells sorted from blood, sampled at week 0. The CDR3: CASSRRRAGNTEAFF. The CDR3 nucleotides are TGCGCCAGCAGCCGAAGGCGTGCTGGGAACACTGAAGCTTTCTTT.